This T cell receptor (beta chain) was captured in a study of shared clonotypes between healthy human individuals. Study-level background: Each donor's CD4 naive and CD4 memory cells filled three plates apiece, CD8 naive two, and CD8 memory one. Findings of the study overall: Shared clonotypes across all four donors exceeded non-shared ones in generation probability.

The CDR3 is 16 residues long. CDR1 and CDR2 (germline): SGHTA, FQGNSA. The trim removed 1 base at V and 1 base at J, leaving 6 bases unmatched. The sorted-subset replicate PCRs were given around 200 ng DNA, which is 25,000 to 35,000 T cell genomes. TCRdb keeps only in-frame clones here, not all; method: immunoSEQ multiplex PCR. Among roughly 2.5 million clones, more than 80% were seen once, and the ten largest hold over 0.12%. Concerning this clone itself: The antigen remains unidentified.

Input material: naive CD4+ T cells sorted from blood. Subset of the sample: CD45RA+ positively selected. This TCR came from a man between 18 and 29 years old in good health. This rearrangement joins TRBV7-2 to TRBJ2-5, with 7 positions matching TRBD2. The CDR3 region has the DNA TGTGCCAGCAGCTTAGGGGGGGGAGGGACCCAAGAGACCCAGTACTTC. This gives the protein CASSLGGGGTQETQYF.